This T cell receptor (beta chain) was captured in a study of CD8+CD57+ T cells in acquired aplastic anemia (dated by TCRdb to 2016 to 2019). For context, the study as a whole: Extracted DNA from sorted CD4+ and CD8+ cells averaged 3.2 ug, ranging from roughly 0.19 to 27.4 ug. Healthy donor samples averaged about 9.8 million reads for CD4+ and roughly 11 million for CD8+ cells. Results the study describes overall, beyond this receptor: About 29 CD8+ CDR3 sequences were found to be shared between patients and controls, but these sequences appeared to be highly expressed in patients and within the immunodominant clones of the patients. Between patients and healthy controls, no significant difference in CD8+ Simpson's diversity was found (P=0.060).

This clonotype has a single count. Its antigen is unknown. No quality values exist for individual bases; no much larger clone is one base distant. One read provides weak support. In the study, sorted CD4+ and CD8+ blood T cells from patients with severe aplastic anemia and from healthy subjects underwent deep sequencing of TCR repertoires. Ficoll-Paque density gradient centrifugation was used to isolate peripheral blood mononuclear cells. Before DNA was extracted, CD4+ and CD8+ T cells were sorted using either FACS or magnetic beads. Genomic DNA served as template for TCR beta VDJ combination and CDR3 sequence profiling. An Illumina HiSeq 2000 was the platform used for TCR repertoire sequencing. In the paper's pipeline: TRBV/TRBJ rearrangement plots, CDR3 size and DJ length profiles, and Simpson's diversity index were used to assess repertoires. The most abundant DNA sequence in the deep sequencing data was taken as the immunodominant clone. CDR3 amino acid sequences were screened for sharing across subjects and compared with published repertoires and the VDJdb database. The raw public reads went through TCRdb reprocessing: fastp at Q25, MiXCR clone calling, in-frame beta chains kept. One record per CDR3 amino acid sequence lists the most common genes and DNA. The V and J calls reflect TCRdb's pipeline rather than the authors' work. In this sample the table shows about 160,000 distinct CDR3 sequences, approximately 40% of which occur a single time. 0.85% to 1.3% of the sample is taken by the ten largest.

The origin of this receptor is a human donor in good health. The specimen was sorted CD4+, CD8+, or CD8+CD57+ T cells (not recorded which) from PBMCs.

The CDR3 amino acid sequence is: CASSSTSGTNEQFF. The DNA sequence reads TGTGCCAGCAGCTCGACTAGCGGGACGAATGAGCAGTTCTTC. The sequence joins TRBV7-3 to TRBJ2-1; TRBD2 agrees with 11 junctional bases. After removal of 4 bases from V and 7 bases from J, the junction retains 3 bases not matched to a gene. Counted from cysteine to phenylalanine, this CDR3 has 14 amino acids. CDR3 DNA is the only sequence kept; it has 42 bases, read in frame from the first base. Reading the germline V gene gives CDR1 SGHTA and CDR2 FQGTGA.